This T cell receptor beta chain came from a study of shared clonotypes between healthy human individuals. Study details: Three men and two women, aged 18 to 49, were donors.

Sequencing used immunoSEQ multiplex PCR; TCRdb keeps in-frame clones, though not all of them. The sample has some 660,000 clones, 73% seen once. Germline CDR1 is LGHNA and CDR2 is YNFKEQ. Germline trimming cut 4 bases from V and 3 bases from J; bases unmatched to any gene: 5. The CDR3 is made up of 15 amino acids. V is TRBV4-2 and J is TRBJ2-7; 11 bases line up with TRBD2. Material: memory CD4+ T cells sorted from blood. Regarding subset: CD45RA-negative fraction. The TCR originated in a woman aged 30 to 39 in good health. The CDR3 here is CASSPVGTSGYEQYF. The CDR3 DNA reads as TGTGCCAGCAGCCCGGTAGGGACTAGCGGCTACGAGCAGTACTTC.